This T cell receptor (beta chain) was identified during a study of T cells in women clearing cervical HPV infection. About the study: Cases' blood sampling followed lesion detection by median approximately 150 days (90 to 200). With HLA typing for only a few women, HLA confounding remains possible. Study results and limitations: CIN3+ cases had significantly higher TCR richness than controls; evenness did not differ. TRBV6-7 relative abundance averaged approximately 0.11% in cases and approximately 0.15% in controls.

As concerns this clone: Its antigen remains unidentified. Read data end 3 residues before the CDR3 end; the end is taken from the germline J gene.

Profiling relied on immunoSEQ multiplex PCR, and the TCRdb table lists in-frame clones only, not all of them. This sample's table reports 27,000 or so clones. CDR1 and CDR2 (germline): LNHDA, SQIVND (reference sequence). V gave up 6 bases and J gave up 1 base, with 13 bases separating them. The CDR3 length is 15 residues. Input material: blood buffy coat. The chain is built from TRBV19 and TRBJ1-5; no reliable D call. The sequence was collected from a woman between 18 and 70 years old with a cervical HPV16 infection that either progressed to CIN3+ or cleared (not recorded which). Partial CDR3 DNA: TGTGCCAGTAGGGTCACTCCTCAAAGCAATCAGCCC. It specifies CASRVTPQSNQP. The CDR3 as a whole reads CASRVTPQSNQPQHF.